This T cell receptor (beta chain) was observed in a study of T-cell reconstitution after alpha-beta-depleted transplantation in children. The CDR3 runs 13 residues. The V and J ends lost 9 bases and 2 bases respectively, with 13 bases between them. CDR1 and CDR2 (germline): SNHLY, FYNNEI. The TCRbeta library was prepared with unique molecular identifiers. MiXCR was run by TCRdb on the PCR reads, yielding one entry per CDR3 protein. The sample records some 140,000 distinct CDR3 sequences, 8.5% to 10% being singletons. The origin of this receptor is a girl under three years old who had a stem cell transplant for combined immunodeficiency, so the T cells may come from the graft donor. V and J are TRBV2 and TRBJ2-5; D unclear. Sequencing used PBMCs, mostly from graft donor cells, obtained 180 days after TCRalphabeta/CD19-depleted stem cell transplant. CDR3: CASLSDMQETQYF. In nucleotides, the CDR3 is TGTGCCAGTCTTTCAGACATGCAAGAGACCCAGTACTTC.